This TCR beta chain is drawn from a study of T-cell memory formation after mild COVID-19. General observations from the study: Researchers report contracting CD4+ clones mostly in CM and EM, with CD8+ clones in EMRA.

A remark on this clonotype: What it recognizes is unknown.

TCRdb independently ran MiXCR on the 5' RACE reads; one entry per CDR3 protein. The repertoire consists of around 250,000 distinct CDR3 sequences, with around a tenth occurring once and the leading ten covering roughly a fifth. CDR1 SGHTA and CDR2 FQGNSA come from the germline V gene. V was shortened by 5 bases and J by 0 bases, with 11 bases between the two germline ends. The CDR3 is 14 residues long. Sequences were obtained from PBMCs or a T cell subset sorted from them (not recorded which). The source of this sequence is a man aged 18 to 29 who had mild COVID-19 (a few samples of this study predate the infection). Cell type and time point are not known. This chain links TRBV7-2 with TRBJ2-7, with D tentatively TRBD1 or TRBD2 (6 bases each). The CDR3 DNA reads TGTGCCAGCAGCCAAGGGGGGAGCTCCTACGAGCAGTACGTC. Translation: CASSQGGSSYEQYV.